The 20 T cell receptor beta chains listed next were all sequenced from one sample in a study of beta chain features in type 1 diabetes. Expressed TCRB transcripts were sequenced, since all the RNA that had been isolated was reverse transcribed. The repertoire was sequenced with immunoSEQ multiplex PCR; TCRdb's copy has only in-frame clones and lacks some. The sample has around 450,000 clones, over 9.5% seen once; the top ten hold 0.046%. The specimen was naive CD4+ T cells from blood. These receptors came from a woman aged 18 to 35 in good health.

V usage is TRBV2 and J usage is TRBJ1-2, with D uncertain. The CDR3 is 13 amino acids. Germline loops: CDR1 SNHLY, CDR2 FYNNEI. V dropped 9 bases and J dropped 4 bases, with 15 bases sitting between them. The CDR3 reads CASTATTFYGYTF. CDR3 nucleotide sequence: TGTGCCAGTACGGCGACTACTTTCTATGGCTACACCTTC.

This sequence joins TRBV27 and TRBJ1-5; TRBD1 might be the D (5 bases). The CDR3 runs to 18 residues. The ends were cut back, 5 bases at V and 0 bases at J, with 20 bases in the middle. The germline V gene encodes CDR1 MNHEY and CDR2 SMNVEV (reference sequence). The CDR3 spells CASSPILGRFYSNQPQHF. Here the CDR3 DNA reads TGTGCCAGCAGTCCCATTCTGGGACGGTTCTATAGCAATCAGCCCCAGCATTTT.

CDR3 sequence (DNA): TGTGCCAGCAGTCCGGCGGGGGCCCGCACAGATACGCAGTATTTT. Its translation is CASSPAGARTDTQYF. V is TRBV28 and J is TRBJ2-3, with D perhaps matching TRBD2 (7 bases). The V and J ends lost 5 bases and 1 base respectively, with 13 bases between them. The CDR3 consists of 15 residues. Germline CDR1 MDHEN, CDR2 SYDVKM.

This sequence joins TRBV5-1 and TRBJ2-5; 12 bases are a match to TRBD2. With 3 bases clipped from V and 1 base from J, the junction kept 4 bases outside the gene matches. CDR1 and CDR2 (germline): SGHRS, YFSETQ. The CDR3 contains 16 residues. The CDR3 sequence: CASSSGLAGFQETQYF. The CDR3 bases are TGCGCCAGCAGCTCGGGACTAGCGGGCTTCCAAGAGACCCAGTACTTC.

The rearrangement joins TRBV5-4 to TRBJ2-1, with D hard to call. The ends were cut back, 3 bases at V and 1 base at J, with 8 bases in the middle. This CDR3 region has 14 residues. The germline V gene has CDR1 SGHNT and CDR2 YYREEE (reference sequence). In DNA, the CDR3 is TGTGCCAGCAGCTCCAAGTGGTCCTACAATGAGCAGTTCTTC. Protein: CASSSKWSYNEQFF.

This clone was counted a few times. The rearrangement joins TRBV5-4 to TRBJ2-7; 7 nucleotides line up with TRBD1. The CDR3 sequence is 14 residues long. The trim removed 4 bases at V and 3 bases at J, leaving 7 bases unmatched. The germline CDR1 and CDR2 sequences are SGHNT and YYREEE (reference sequence). The CDR3 nucleotides read TGTGCCAGCAGCCCGGGACAGAGAGACTACGAGCAGTACTTC. Translated, it gives CASSPGQRDYEQYF.

The genes are TRBV25-1 and TRBJ2-1; 8 bases map to TRBD2. The J segment lost 7 bases and the V segment lost 3 bases, leaving 8 bases of the junction unmatched. Germline CDR1 reads MGHDK; CDR2 reads SYGVNS. The CDR3 is made up of 15 amino acids. CDR3 DNA: TGTGCCAGCAGTGAGAGCGGGAGTCTGGGTAATGAGCAGTTCTTC. Amino acids: CASSESGSLGNEQFF.

This clone was counted between two and nine times. Other DNA sequences in this sample translate to the same CDR3. The J gene is TRBJ2-5, the V gene TRBV9; D possibly corresponds to TRBD2 (5 bases). V lost 0 bases and J lost 5, with 5 bases in between. CDR1 is SGDLS and CDR2 is YYNGEE in the germline V gene. The length of the CDR3 is 12 residues. CDR3 residues: CASSVAGETQYF. As DNA, the CDR3 is TGTGCCAGCAGCGTAGCGGGGGAGACCCAGTACTTC.

The chain links TRBV15 to TRBJ1-2; no clear D. V lost 0 bases and J lost 4, with 9 bases in between. Germline lookup yields CDR1 LNHNV and CDR2 YYDKDF (reference sequence). This CDR3 contains 14 residues. Written as DNA, the CDR3 is TGTGCCACCAGCAGAGATGCCAGTGGCTATGGCTACACCTTC. Translating it yields CATSRDASGYGYTF.

V is TRBV7-2 and J is TRBJ1-5; D gene ambiguous. V was clipped by 2 bases and J by 6 bases, with 11 bases between them. In germline, CDR1 is SGHTA, CDR2 FQGNSA. The CDR3 loop spans 14 amino acids. CDR3 protein: CASSLRAVRQPQHF. The CDR3 bases are TGTGCCAGCAGCTTACGGGCGGTACGTCAGCCCCAGCATTTT.

The chain is built from TRBV4-2 and TRBJ2-3; D not resolved. CDR1 is LGHNA, CDR2 YNFKEQ, per germline. CDR3 size: 14 residues. Trimming removed 1 base from V and 6 bases from J, with 11 bases in between. CDR3 coding DNA: TGTGCCAGCAGCCAAGGCCGCCGACTGGATACGCAGTATTTT. Translated: CASSQGRRLDTQYF.

This clone was found a few times. The rearrangement links TRBV5-1 to TRBJ2-5; no firm D call. Per germline, CDR1 SGHRS and CDR2 YFSETQ. CDR3 length equals 14 residues. Trimming shortened V by 1 base and J by 2 bases, and 9 bases separated the two germline ends. The CDR3 loop is CASSLLSVQETQYF. The CDR3 nucleotides read TGCGCCAGCAGCTTGCTGTCGGTGCAAGAGACCCAGTACTTC.

The J gene is TRBJ1-4, the V gene TRBV18; D gene ambiguous. This CDR3 spans 13 amino acids. The ends were cut back, 0 bases at V and 8 bases at J, with 7 bases in the middle. Looked up from germline, CDR1 is KGHSH and CDR2 is LQKENI. The CDR3 sequence: CASSPPWTEKLFF. In DNA form, the CDR3 reads TGTGCCAGCTCACCACCGTGGACGGAAAAACTGTTTTTT.

This sequence joins TRBV15 and TRBJ2-1; possibly TRBD1 for D (6 bases). Germline V gene sequence: CDR1 LNHNV, CDR2 YYDKDF (reference sequence). The CDR3 extends over 14 amino acids. The V end lost 2 bases, the J end lost 10 bases, and 15 bases lay between the germline ends. CDR3 residues: CATSRRRQVEEQFF. Here the CDR3 DNA reads TGTGCCACCAGCAGACGACGACAGGTTGAGGAGCAGTTCTTC. Variable domain in full (rest from reference TRBV15 and TRBJ2-1): DAMVIQNPRYQVTQFGKPVTLSCSQTLNHNVMYWYQQKSSQAPKLLFHYYDKDFNNEADTPDNFQSRRPNTSFCFLDIRSPGLGDTAMYLCATSRRRQVEEQFFGPGTRLTVL.

This clone was detected a few times. This chain connects TRBV7-9 to TRBJ2-1; a possible D gene is TRBD2 (5 bases). V dropped 3 bases and J dropped 3 bases, with 12 bases sitting between them. The germline CDR1 and CDR2 sequences are SEHNR and FQNEAQ (reference sequence). This CDR3 is 15 amino acids long. The CDR3 DNA follows: TGTGCCAGCAGCTTGATTCTCACTAGCTACAATGAGCAGTTCTTC. It specifies CASSLILTSYNEQFF. The full variable domain, with the rest looked up from reference TRBV7-9 and TRBJ2-1, is DTGVSQNPRHKITKRGQNVTFRCDPISEHNRLYWYRQTLGQGPEFLTYFQNEAQLEKSRLLSDRFSAERPKGSFSTLEIQRTEQGDSAMYLCASSLILTSYNEQFFGPGTRLTVL.

The chain carries TRBV6-6 and TRBJ1-2; D is unclear. The CDR3 contains 13 residues. CDR1 and CDR2 (germline): MNHNY, SVGAGI (reference sequence). V shed 6 bases and J shed 2 bases, with 10 bases lying between them. The DNA of the CDR3 is TGTGCCAGCAGCCCCGGGCCCAACTATGGCTACACCTTC. This sequence encodes CASSPGPNYGYTF.

The chain uses TRBV7-6 and TRBJ2-1; 8 nucleotides align to TRBD2. Germline-derived CDR1 and CDR2 are SGHVS and FNYEAQ. V shed 1 base, J shed 7 bases, and the junction held 9 bases outside the gene matches. CDR3 length equals 16 residues. CDR3 coding DNA: TGTGCCAGCAGCTTAGTGTCGCGGGGGGCAGGAAATGAGCAGTTCTTC. Amino acids: CASSLVSRGAGNEQFF. The full variable domain, with the rest looked up from reference TRBV7-6 and TRBJ2-1, is GAGVSQSPRYKVTKRGQDVALRCDPISGHVSLYWYRQALGQGPEFLTYFNYEAQQDKSGLPNDRFSAERPEGSISTLTIQRTEQRDSAMYRCASSLVSRGAGNEQFFGPGTRLTVL.

This clone was seen a handful of times. The chain has TRBV27 and TRBJ1-2; 9 nucleotides match TRBD1. From germline, CDR1 is MNHEY and CDR2 SMNVEV (reference sequence). V shed 5 bases and J 4 bases; nucleotides not matched to a gene: 5. The CDR3 has 14 residues. DNA for the CDR3: TGTGCCAGCAGTCCGATGACAGGGGGCTATGGCTACACCTTC. Translated, it gives CASSPMTGGYGYTF.

The V gene is TRBV18, the J gene TRBJ2-7; no reliable D call. The CDR3 has 14 amino acids. Trimming shortened V by 0 bases and J by 5 bases, and 11 bases separated the two germline ends. Germline V gene lookup returns CDR1 KGHSH and CDR2 LQKENI. The CDR3 region is CASSPPSKVNEQYV. DNA for the CDR3: TGTGCCAGCTCACCACCGTCGAAAGTTAACGAGCAGTACGTC.

This clone was observed once. The V call is TRBV5-6, the J call TRBJ1-5; D call uncertain. V shed 1 base and J shed 5 bases, with 7 bases lying between them. In germline, CDR1 is SGHDT, CDR2 YYEEEE. The CDR3 has 13 amino acids. CDR3 coding DNA: TGTGCCAGCAGCTTGAGGGTCGATCAGCCCCAGCATTTT. Its translation: CASSLRVDQPQHF.